Given below is one T cell receptor (beta chain) in context. Its specificity is not known. This specimen comes from a study of shared clonotypes between healthy human individuals. Study-level findings and limits: In having few donors, the study represented limited genetic and exposure-history diversity. Non-shared clonotypes had lower generation probabilities than those shared by all four donors. It was observed that roughly 4.8% of naive CD4 clonotypes were shared across a handful of donors. Estimated richness values were generally larger in naive subsets than in memory subsets.

Trimming at V came to 5 bases and at J to 0 bases, leaving 7 bases not matched to a gene. The CDR3 loop spans 15 amino acids. Germline loops: CDR1 MNHEY, CDR2 SMNVEV (reference sequence). The repertoire was sequenced with immunoSEQ multiplex PCR; TCRdb's copy has only in-frame clones and lacks some. The sample has about 2.3 million clones; about 90% are singletons. This clonotype was sampled from a man younger than 30 in good health. Some clones in this sample may be carry-over from other donors' samples. The sample comprised naive CD4+ T cells from PBMCs. Subset of the sample: CD45RA+ positively selected. The chain has TRBV27 and TRBJ2-7; 7 nucleotides agree with TRBD2. CDR3 region: CASSPWGGSSYEQYF. The CDR3 DNA reads as TGTGCCAGCAGTCCCTGGGGGGGAAGCTCCTACGAGCAGTACTTC.